The present entry profiles one T cell receptor beta chain with its context. Its antigen is still unknown. CDR1 SGHDN and CDR2 FVKESK come from the germline V gene. The CDR3 loop spans 14 amino acids. Trimming pared 5 bases from V and 7 bases from J, leaving 15 bases between. The sample is drawn from a study of identical twins. Study conclusions and caveats: An excess of low generation probability was shown by twin-shared out-of-frame alpha sequences.

TCRdb ran MiXCR on the 5' RACE reads and lists one entry per CDR3 protein. In the table there are some 900,000 distinct CDR3 sequences, approximately 13% of which are singletons. These records were also assigned to another study, of yellow fever vaccine responses in identical twins. That study reports: Reports say the vaccine T cell response in twins looked partly convergent and partly personalized.

This sequence was found in a woman in her late teens or twenties in good health. The rearrangement joins TRBV14 to TRBJ2-1; D tentatively reads TRBD1 or TRBD2 (6 bases each). Sequencing was performed on PBMCs. CDR3 residues: CASSYLGGFNEQFF. The DNA for the CDR3 is TGTGCCAGCAGCTACCTCGGGGGCTTTAATGAGCAGTTCTTC.